The TCR beta chain described here comes from a study of control samples from healthy donors and cancer patients. The table came from immunoSEQ multiplex PCR; TCRdb's copy has only in-frame clones and leaves some out. The sample holds 110,000 to 150,000 clones, about 88% seen once. Deletions cut 2 bases from V and 0 bases from J, with 8 bases between. Germline V lookup: CDR1 SGHKS, CDR2 YYEKEE (reference sequence). The CDR3 contains 14 residues. The clonotype originates from a woman aged 25 to 39 in good health. The chain is built from TRBV5-5 and TRBJ1-2, with unresolved D. The sample taken for sequencing was blood. The DNA for the CDR3 is TGTGCCAGCAGCTTCTTCGGGGCTAACTATGGCTACACCTTC. Translating it yields CASSFFGANYGYTF. Combining the CDR3 with reference TRBV5-5 and TRBJ1-2 gives the whole variable domain DAGVTQSPTHLIKTRGQQVTLRCSPISGHKSVSWYQQVLGQGPQFIFQYYEKEERGRGNFPDRFSARQFPNYSSELNVNALLLGDSALYLCASSFFGANYGYTFGSGTRLTVV.